The rows below give T cell receptor beta chains drawn from one sample of a study of blood T cells in healthy people across ages. TCRdb processed the 5' RACE reads anew with MiXCR; each CDR3 protein has one entry. The top ten clones hold about 21% of a sample with about a million distinct CDR3 sequences, roughly 50% of them seen once. The sequenced sample consisted of blood. Source of these receptors: a woman aged 55-69 years in good health. The CDR3 runs from the conserved cysteine through the conserved F or W. Each record gives: clone size, D gene, J gene, V gene, CDR3 protein, CDR3 DNA. A D gene is named only where the DNA matches it firmly. Some rows mark clone size as missing; the rest say once, few, many or name a class of expanded clone.

clone_size: many
d_call: TRBD2
j_call: TRBJ2-5
v_call: TRBV20-1
cdr3_aa: CSASPGLAGGQETQYF
cdr3_nt: TGCAGTGCTTCTCCGGGACTAGCGGGAGGGCAAGAGACCCAGTACTTC

clone_size: .
d_call: .
j_call: TRBJ2-7
v_call: TRBV12-5
cdr3_aa: CASATAPGEQYF
cdr3_nt: TGTGCTAGTGCTACGGCCCCCGGCGAGCAGTACTTC

clone_size: .
d_call: TRBD2
j_call: TRBJ2-7
v_call: TRBV27
cdr3_aa: CASSKGTSGYNEQYF
cdr3_nt: TGTGCCAGCTCAAAAGGGACTAGCGGCTACAATGAGCAGTACTTC

clone_size: .
d_call: .
j_call: TRBJ2-5
v_call: TRBV20-1
cdr3_aa: CSARDRTRWKETQYF
cdr3_nt: TGCAGTGCTAGAGATCGGACGAGGTGGAAAGAGACCCAGTACTTC

clone_size: .
d_call: .
j_call: TRBJ2-2
v_call: TRBV29-1
cdr3_aa: CSVVVRGNTGELFF
cdr3_nt: TGCAGCGTTGTGGTCCGAGGCAACACCGGGGAGCTGTTTTTT

clone_size: few
d_call: .
j_call: TRBJ2-7
v_call: TRBV20-1
cdr3_aa: CSAAGEANYEQYF
cdr3_nt: TGCAGTGCTGCCGGGGAAGCAAATTACGAGCAGTACTTC

clone_size: few
d_call: TRBD1
j_call: TRBJ2-5
v_call: TRBV7-2
cdr3_aa: CASSTLQDREQYF
cdr3_nt: TGTGCCAGCAGCACGCTCCAGGACAGGGAGCAGTACTTC

clone_size: few
d_call: TRBD2
j_call: TRBJ2-1
v_call: TRBV18
cdr3_aa: CASSPQLADSANNEQFF
cdr3_nt: TGTGCCAGCTCACCACAACTAGCGGACTCTGCAAACAATGAGCAGTTCTTC

clone_size: .
d_call: TRBD2
j_call: TRBJ2-7
v_call: TRBV20-1
cdr3_aa: CSARDRVRGSSYEQYF
cdr3_nt: TGCAGTGCTAGAGATCGGGTGCGGGGGAGCTCCTACGAGCAGTACTTC

clone_size: .
d_call: TRBD1
j_call: TRBJ1-2
v_call: TRBV6-5
cdr3_aa: CASSYSQTGLGYTF
cdr3_nt: TGTGCCAGCAGTTACTCCCAGACAGGGCTTGGCTACACCTTC

clone_size: .
d_call: .
j_call: TRBJ2-1
v_call: TRBV20-1
cdr3_aa: CSASLREISYNEQFF
cdr3_nt: TGCAGTGCTAGTCTAAGGGAGATCTCCTACAATGAGCAGTTCTTC

clone_size: once
d_call: TRBD2
j_call: TRBJ2-3
v_call: TRBV10-1
cdr3_aa: CASSRLAGGPRGTDTQYF
cdr3_nt: TGCGCCAGCAGCCGGCTAGCGGGAGGGCCGAGGGGCACAGATACGCAGTATTTT

clone_size: few
d_call: .
j_call: TRBJ2-5
v_call: TRBV12-3/TRBV12-4
cdr3_aa: CASSPRRNQETQYF
cdr3_nt: TGTGCCAGCAGTCCTCGGCGGAACCAAGAGACCCAGTACTTC

clone_size: .
d_call: .
j_call: TRBJ2-7
v_call: TRBV28
cdr3_aa: CASSYEPNEQYF
cdr3_nt: TGTGCCAGCAGCTACGAACCGAACGAGCAGTACTTC

clone_size: .
d_call: .
j_call: TRBJ2-4
v_call: TRBV28
cdr3_aa: CASRTLNIQYF
cdr3_nt: TGTGCCAGCAGGACCCTAAACATTCAGTACTTC

clone_size: few
d_call: .
j_call: TRBJ2-3
v_call: TRBV29-1
cdr3_aa: CSVGGGGGKSGSTDTQYF
cdr3_nt: TGCAGCGTTGGCGGAGGAGGGGGGAAGTCGGGGAGCACAGATACGCAGTATTTT

clone_size: few
d_call: .
j_call: TRBJ2-1
v_call: TRBV3-1
cdr3_aa: CASSQTENEQFF
cdr3_nt: TGTGCCAGCAGCCAGACCGAGAATGAGCAGTTCTTC

clone_size: few
d_call: .
j_call: TRBJ2-5
v_call: TRBV27
cdr3_aa: CASSRGGLKTQYF
cdr3_nt: TGTGCCAGCAGTCGGGGAGGTCTGAAGACCCAGTACTTC

clone_size: few
d_call: TRBD2
j_call: TRBJ2-7
v_call: TRBV27
cdr3_aa: CASSLSTGLAHEQYF
cdr3_nt: TGTGCCAGCAGTTTATCGACCGGACTAGCCCACGAGCAGTACTTC

clone_size: few
d_call: .
j_call: TRBJ1-2
v_call: TRBV29-1
cdr3_aa: CSVETTPGGYTF
cdr3_nt: TGCAGCGTTGAAACCACCCCCGGAGGCTACACCTTC

clone_size: .
d_call: .
j_call: TRBJ1-1
v_call: TRBV20-1
cdr3_aa: CSALETPAAFF
cdr3_nt: TGCAGTGCTCTTGAGACACCGGCCGCTTTCTTT

clone_size: .
d_call: .
j_call: TRBJ2-5
v_call: TRBV7-2
cdr3_aa: CASSVSSSHRTQYF
cdr3_nt: TGTGCCAGCAGCGTAAGTTCTAGCCATAGGACCCAGTACTTC

clone_size: .
d_call: .
j_call: TRBJ1-2
v_call: TRBV7-2
cdr3_aa: CASSRIATNGYTF
cdr3_nt: TGTGCCAGCAGCCGGATCGCGACGAATGGCTACACCTTC

clone_size: .
d_call: TRBD1
j_call: TRBJ2-7
v_call: TRBV28
cdr3_aa: CAGSNTGWGTGYEQYF
cdr3_nt: TGTGCCGGCAGCAATACAGGATGGGGGACAGGCTACGAGCAGTACTTC